These 5 T cell receptor beta chains originate from one sample sequenced in a study of blood T cell repertoires in COVID-19 (dated by TCRdb to about 2020). Receptor amplification or capture employed the immunoSEQ multiplex PCR assay. The table comes from immuneACCESS by way of TCRdb, which keeps in-frame sequences with V and J called. Part of the clones is missing from these tables; in studies checked, under half for an unresolved V gene and the rest for unknown reasons. Within this sample are under 250,000 clones, with approximately 85% of them counted one time only. Approximately 2.3% of the sample is held by the ten biggest clonotypes. The sequencing sample was made of peripheral blood. These receptors were obtained from an older woman with COVID-19, enrolled during active disease.

This chain links TRBV24-1 with TRBJ1-1; maybe TRBD1 (6 bases). The germline V gene encodes CDR1 KGHDR and CDR2 SFDVKD. Trimming stripped 2 bases from V and 5 bases from J, with 20 bases between. This CDR3 spans 17 amino acids. In DNA form, the CDR3 reads TGTGCCACCAGTGATTGCGTACAGAACAGGGACGGAACTGAAGCTTTCTTT. Encoded protein: CATSDCVQNRDGTEAFF.

The rearrangement links TRBV5-4 to TRBJ1-2; D might be TRBD1 (5 bases). The CDR3 runs 12 residues. Germline V gene data show CDR1 as SGHNT and CDR2 as YYREEE (reference sequence). The V end lost 1 base, the J end lost 8 bases, and 9 bases lay between the germline ends. CDR3 nucleotides: TGTGCCAGCAGCTTGCTCAGGGCGGGCTACACCTTC. Its translation: CASSLLRAGYTF.

The gene calls are TRBV27 and TRBJ2-5, with D maybe TRBD1 (5 bases). This CDR3 has 13 residues. V was cut by 3 bases and J by 4 bases, with 9 bases left in between. The germline gives CDR1 MNHEY, CDR2 SMNVEV (reference sequence). The CDR3 loop is CASSFRVGETQYF. The CDR3 coding sequence is TGTGCCAGCAGTTTCAGGGTCGGAGAGACCCAGTACTTC.

This clone occurred once. The chain links TRBV7-2 to TRBJ2-5, with 8 bases identical to TRBD1. V dropped 5 bases and J dropped 3; count of bases not matched to a gene: 5. This CDR3 is 14 amino acids long. The germline gives CDR1 SGHTA, CDR2 FQGNSA. CDR3 nucleotide sequence: TGTGCCAGCAGCCACAGGGGGGAAGAAGAGACCCAGTACTTC. As protein: CASSHRGEEETQYF.

The chain couples TRBV7-8 to TRBJ1-1, with D hard to call. The CDR3 consists of 12 residues. The V gene's germline CDR1 is SGHVS and CDR2 FQNEAQ. V lost 3 bases and J 2 bases, leaving 4 bases between the germline ends. CDR3 DNA: TGTGCCAGCAGCTTGTCAAACACTGAAGCTTTCTTT. This translates into CASSLSNTEAFF.